These 18 T cell receptor beta chains originate from one sample sequenced in a study of blood T cells in healthy people across ages. Combining a sample-barcoded 5' primer with a J-beta primer mix, a second PCR ran for roughly 6 to 12 cycles. Each CDR3 protein is one row after TCRdb ran MiXCR on the 5' RACE reads. Here the sample spans about 1.4 million distinct CDR3 sequences, approximately 63% being singletons. The sequenced sample consisted of blood. Receptor source: a man younger than 30 in good health.

This chain's CDR3 is CASSPLGVNQPQHF. CDR3 bases: TGTGCCAGCTCACCTCTCGGGGTAAATCAGCCCCAGCATTTT. This rearrangement joins TRBV18 to TRBJ1-5; D unclear. The CDR3 is 14 amino acids. Trimming stripped 3 bases from V and 4 bases from J, with 10 bases between. Germline V lookup: CDR1 KGHSH, CDR2 LQKENI.

The rearrangement uses TRBV12-3 or TRBV12-4 and TRBJ2-3; D may be TRBD1 (5 bases). The V end was cut by 1 base, the J end by 6 bases, with 8 bases between. The CDR3 totals 13 residues. The CDR3 DNA follows: TGTGCCAGCAGTTTAGGGCACAGGGATACGCAGTATTTT. Residues: CASSLGHRDTQYF.

V usage is TRBV27 and J usage is TRBJ1-1; D not resolved. Trimming took 6 bases from V and 5 from J, leaving 13 bases between them. Germline V gene lookup returns CDR1 MNHEY and CDR2 SMNVEV (reference sequence). The CDR3 is 13 amino acids. This CDR3 is CASSFGMGTEAFF. CDR3 nucleotide sequence: TGTGCCAGCAGCTTTGGAATGGGTACTGAAGCTTTCTTT.

This chain uses TRBV20-1 with TRBJ2-3; TRBD2 agrees at 8 bases. The CDR3 runs 16 residues. Losses at the gene ends were 7 bases for V and 8 bases for J; bases not matched to a gene: 20. Germline V gene lookup returns CDR1 DFQATT and CDR2 SNEGSKA (reference sequence). CDR3 bases: TGCAGTGTTAGCCCATGGGGGCGGGGGGCATCCAGTACGCAGTATTTT. The encoded protein is CSVSPWGRGASSTQYF.

The chain carries TRBV12-3 or TRBV12-4 and TRBJ2-1; 12 bases match TRBD2. J was trimmed by 12 bases and V by 2 bases; bases with no gene match: 11. The CDR3 runs 16 residues. CDR3 nucleotides: TGTGCCAGCAGTTTATCAGTGACTAGCGGGAGTTGCGGGCAGTTCTTC. This gives the protein CASSLSVTSGSCGQFF.

This clonotype was seen at least ten times. The chain joins TRBV6-2 or TRBV6-3 to TRBJ2-1; TRBD2 matches 7 bases. J was trimmed by 4 bases and V by 3 bases; bases with no gene match: 3. The CDR3 is 14 amino acids. Germline lookup yields CDR1 MNHEY and CDR2 SVGEGT. Here the CDR3 DNA reads TGTGCCAGCAGTTATGGGGGGGAATACAATGAGCAGTTCTTC. Protein product: CASSYGGEYNEQFF.

This clonotype was counted a few times. The chain uses TRBV2 and TRBJ1-6; weak D call: TRBD1 (5 bases). The V gene's germline CDR1 is SNHLY and CDR2 FYNNEI. The CDR3 runs to 14 residues. Trimming pared 8 bases from V and 0 bases from J, leaving 8 bases between. The CDR3 reads CASGRGSYNSPLHF. CDR3 nucleotides: TGTGCCAGCGGGAGGGGCTCCTATAATTCACCCCTCCACTTT.

The gene calls are TRBV6-2 or TRBV6-3 and TRBJ2-7; possibly TRBD1 for D (6 bases). This CDR3 region has 15 residues. Germline loops: CDR1 MNHEY, CDR2 SVGEGT. The V gene lost 2 bases and the J gene lost 3 bases, with 14 bases spanning the gap. This CDR3 is CASSYGRTASYEQYF. The CDR3 DNA reads TGTGCCAGCAGTTACGGTCGGACAGCCAGCTACGAGCAGTACTTC.

This rearrangement joins TRBV29-1 to TRBJ2-3; 8 bases map to TRBD1. Germline V gene data show CDR1 as SQVTM and CDR2 as ANQGSEA. The CDR3 is 14 amino acids. J gave up 0 bases and V 8 bases, and 7 bases lay outside the gene matches. CDR3 in amino acids: CSFTDRGSTDTQYF. CDR3 coding DNA: TGCAGCTTCACCGACAGGGGCAGCACAGATACGCAGTATTTT.

The V and J genes are TRBV5-1 and TRBJ2-1; 8 bases fit TRBD2. Germline trimming cut 3 bases from V and 2 bases from J; bases unmatched to any gene: 4. Germline values: CDR1 SGHRS, CDR2 YFSETQ. The CDR3 sequence is 15 residues long. CDR3 sequence: CASSYGRATYNEQFF. CDR3 bases: TGCGCCAGCAGCTACGGGAGGGCCACCTACAATGAGCAGTTCTTC.

The chain couples TRBV20-1 to TRBJ1-4; 9 bases line up with TRBD1. The V segment lost 3 bases and the J segment 6 bases; nucleotides outside the gene matches: 5. The germline V gene encodes CDR1 DFQATT and CDR2 SNEGSKA (reference sequence). CDR3 length: 14 amino acids. The CDR3 loop reads CSASERQGDEKLFF. For the CDR3, the DNA is TGCAGTGCTAGTGAAAGACAGGGGGATGAAAAACTGTTTTTT.

The chain is built from TRBV9 and TRBJ2-3; possibly TRBD2 for D (6 bases). Looked up from germline, CDR1 is SGDLS and CDR2 is YYNGEE. Trimming shortened V by 3 bases and J by 1 base, and 12 bases separated the two germline ends. This CDR3 region has 15 residues. CDR3 in amino acids: CASSAERARTDTQYF. The DNA for the CDR3 is TGTGCCAGCAGCGCCGAGCGGGCCCGCACAGATACGCAGTATTTT.

This chain connects TRBV2 to TRBJ2-7; D not resolved. V was clipped by 8 bases and J by 2 bases, with 7 bases between them. Germline V gives CDR1 SNHLY, CDR2 FYNNEI. The CDR3 contains 11 residues. The chain's CDR3 is CASFRPYEQYF. CDR3 DNA: TGTGCCAGCTTCAGGCCCTACGAGCAGTACTTC. The entire variable domain, with the rest obtained from reference TRBV2 and TRBJ2-7, is as follows: EPEVTQTPSHQVTQMGQEVILRCVPISNHLYFYWYRQILGQKVEFLVSFYNNEISEKSEIFDDQFSVERPDGSNFTLKIRSTKLEDSAMYFCASFRPYEQYFGPGTRLTVT.

This clonotype was counted a few times. This chain links TRBV6-5 with TRBJ2-1, with 13 nucleotides matching TRBD2. The CDR3 runs 19 residues. Germline CDR1 and CDR2: MNHEY and SVGAGI. With 0 bases clipped from V and 8 bases from J, the junction kept 13 bases outside the gene matches. The CDR3 DNA sequence: TGTGCCAGCAGTTACTCCCAAATCGGACTAGCGGGAGCCGGCGATGAGCAGTTCTTC. Its translation: CASSYSQIGLAGAGDEQFF.

This clonotype was seen a single time. The chain employs TRBV7-9 and TRBJ2-7; weak D call: TRBD1 (5 bases). Per the germline V gene, CDR1 is SEHNR and CDR2 is FQNEAQ (reference sequence). The CDR3 is 16 amino acids. The V gene lost 3 bases and the J gene lost 0 bases, with 15 bases spanning the gap. The CDR3 here is CASSLSLGQYSYEQYF. The CDR3 coding sequence is TGTGCCAGCAGCTTGAGTTTGGGGCAGTACTCCTACGAGCAGTACTTC.

The chain combines TRBV7-9 with TRBJ2-7; 9 bases fit TRBD1. The CDR3 extends over 16 amino acids. Germline loops: CDR1 SEHNR, CDR2 FQNEAQ (reference sequence). V lost 5 bases to trimming and J lost 1 base; unmatched junction nucleotides: 9. The CDR3 protein is CASSPAGQGPSYEQYF. The DNA of the CDR3 is TGTGCCAGCAGCCCGGCGGGACAGGGCCCATCCTACGAGCAGTACTTC.

The gene calls are TRBV5-5 and TRBJ1-2; tentative D call: TRBD1 (5 bases). The germline V and J ends were trimmed by 4 bases and 2 bases, with 9 bases remaining between them. Germline values: CDR1 SGHKS, CDR2 YYEKEE (reference sequence). The CDR3 has 13 residues. The CDR3, as DNA: TGTGCCAGCAGCGCACAGGTGAACTATGGCTACACCTTC. It specifies CASSAQVNYGYTF.

The chain has TRBV20-1 and TRBJ1-2; weak D call: TRBD1 (6 bases). This CDR3 spans 13 amino acids. Germline CDR1 reads DFQATT; CDR2 reads SNEGSKA (reference sequence). V was pared by 6 bases and J by 6 bases, with 17 bases between. The CDR3 reads CSAPITGMNGYTF. CDR3 bases: TGCAGTGCCCCGATAACAGGGATGAATGGCTACACCTTC.